A single sample gave rise to the 28 T cell receptor beta chains below, sequenced in a study of T cell changes during pregnancy in multiple sclerosis. Clones were sequenced by immunoSEQ multiplex PCR, and TCRdb holds only the in-frame ones, with some missing. This sample has around 60,000 clones, with under 95% found just once. Sequencing used CD8+ T cells from peripheral blood mononuclear cells, obtained in the third trimester of pregnancy. Every receptor here comes from a female donor with multiple sclerosis, enrolled in a pregnancy study.

V usage is TRBV23-1 and J usage is TRBJ2-6; D ambiguous. TRBV23-1 is known as an ORF, though its function is uncertain. Trimming left V 8 bases short and J 1 base short, with 21 bases between. The CDR3 has 18 amino acids. This chain's CDR3 is CASPLRGYFVSGANVLTF. Here the CDR3 DNA reads TGCGCCAGCCCCCTTCGAGGATACTTTGTTTCTGGGGCCAACGTCCTGACTTTC.

V usage is TRBV27 and J usage is TRBJ1-1, with no clear D. This CDR3 is 13 amino acids long. Trimming took off 2 bases at V and 6 bases at J, with 10 bases between the two ends. In germline, CDR1 is MNHEY, CDR2 SMNVEV (reference sequence). The CDR3 sequence is CASSLMAAAEAFF. The CDR3, as DNA: TGTGCCAGCAGTTTAATGGCAGCGGCTGAAGCTTTCTTT.

The chain is built from TRBV5-1 and TRBJ1-1; 7 positions match TRBD1. The V gene end was trimmed by 0 bases and the J gene end by 4 bases; junction bases not matched to a gene: 3. This CDR3 is built from 14 residues. Germline CDR1 is SGHRS and CDR2 is YFSETQ. This CDR3 reads CASSLGQGVTEAFF. The CDR3, as DNA: TGCGCCAGCAGCTTGGGACAGGGTGTCACTGAAGCTTTCTTT.

The V gene is TRBV4-1, the J gene TRBJ2-3; 7 bases are a match to TRBD1. V lost 3 bases to trimming and J lost 5 bases; unmatched junction nucleotides: 11. The length of the CDR3 is 16 residues. CDR1 and CDR2 from the germline V gene are MGHRA and YSYEKL. The CDR3 sequence is CASSQAAGGLLDTQYF. The CDR3 DNA reads as TGCGCCAGCAGCCAGGCCGCAGGGGGTTTATTAGATACGCAGTATTTT.

This chain connects TRBV11-2 to TRBJ2-5; D gene unclear. CDR3 length: 12 amino acids. Trimming removed 4 bases at V and 5 bases at J, with 8 bases between. CDR1 and CDR2 from the germline V gene are SGHAT and FQNNGV. CDR3 region: CASSSFLETQYF. The CDR3 nucleotides read TGTGCCAGCAGCTCCTTCCTGGAGACCCAGTACTTC. The full variable domain, rest sourced from reference TRBV11-2 and TRBJ2-5, is EAGVAQSPRYKIIEKRQSVAFWCNPISGHATLYWYQQILGQGPKLLIQFQNNGVVDDSQLPKDRFSAERLKGVDSTLKIQPAKLEDSAVYLCASSSFLETQYFGPGTRLLVL.

This clone was picked up one time. This sequence joins TRBV5-6 and TRBJ1-1; the match to TRBD1 covers 8 bases. This CDR3 region has 15 residues. The germline CDR1 and CDR2 sequences are SGHDT and YYEEEE. Unmatched junction bases numbered 6, after V lost 3 bases and J lost 2 bases. CDR3 residues: CASSWMTGANTEAFF. The CDR3, as DNA: TGTGCCAGCAGCTGGATGACAGGGGCTAACACTGAAGCTTTCTTT.

The CDR3 DNA reads as TGCGCCAGCAGTGGGCCAGGGGTACCCTACGAGCAGTACTTC. This encodes CASSGPGVPYEQYF. The chain links TRBV10-2 to TRBJ2-7; possibly TRBD1 for D (6 bases). CDR1 is WSHSY, CDR2 SAAADI, per germline. The CDR3 length is 14 residues. The germline V and J ends were trimmed by 4 bases and 2 bases, with 12 bases remaining between them.

The DNA for the CDR3 is TGCGCCAGCAGTCAAAGGACAGGGTACGAGCAGTACTTC. This encodes CASSQRTGYEQYF. The J gene is TRBJ2-7, the V gene TRBV23-1; 8 bases match TRBD1. TRBV23-1 is identified as an open reading frame with a role that is uncertain. The CDR3 has 13 amino acids. J gave up 4 bases and V 2 bases, and 1 base lay outside the gene matches.

V gene TRBV12-5 combines with J gene TRBJ2-5; 8 positions match TRBD1. Germline assignment: CDR1 LGHNT and CDR2 FRNRAP. CDR3 length: 13 amino acids. The ends lost 6 bases at V and 3 bases at J; junction bases unmatched: 3. DNA of the CDR3: TGTGCTAGTGGCCAGGACAGGGAAGAGACCCAGTACTTC. It specifies CASGQDREETQYF.

The gene calls are TRBV6-1 and TRBJ2-7, with a tentative D call TRBD1 (5 bases). V lost 6 bases, J lost 2 bases, and 17 bases lay in between. The CDR3 runs to 15 residues. Per germline, CDR1 MNHNS and CDR2 SASEGT. Written as DNA, the CDR3 is TGTGCCAGCAGAAGGGCCGACAGTGGCCCCTACGAGCAGTACTTC. Its protein is CASRRADSGPYEQYF.

This clone was seen once. This chain uses TRBV7-9 with TRBJ2-2; the match to TRBD2 covers 12 bases. V lost 5 bases to trimming and J lost 6 bases; unmatched junction nucleotides: 4. Germline V gives CDR1 SEHNR, CDR2 FQNEAQ (reference sequence). The CDR3 length is 15 residues. CDR3 bases: TGTGCCAGCAGCCCGACTAGCGGGAGTTCCGGGGAGCTGTTTTTT. Translation: CASSPTSGSSGELFF.

V is TRBV7-9 and J is TRBJ2-7, with TRBD1 matching 9 bases. The CDR3 runs 15 residues. The V segment lost 4 bases and the J segment 5 bases; nucleotides outside the gene matches: 9. Germline loops: CDR1 SEHNR, CDR2 FQNEAQ (reference sequence). CDR3 protein: CASSSTGGAVDEQYF. CDR3 DNA sequence: TGTGCCAGCAGCTCAACAGGGGGCGCGGTGGACGAGCAGTACTTC.

This rearrangement joins TRBV27 to TRBJ2-2; TRBD2 is a possible D gene (5 bases). Trimming took off 6 bases at V and 4 bases at J, with 12 bases between the two ends. This CDR3 region has 14 residues. Germline V gene lookup returns CDR1 MNHEY and CDR2 SMNVEV (reference sequence). CDR3 sequence reads: CASRHEGGTGELFF. Here the CDR3 DNA reads TGTGCCAGCAGGCACGAGGGCGGCACCGGGGAGCTGTTTTTT.

This chain joins TRBV28 and TRBJ2-3; the D gene is possibly TRBD1 (5 bases). With 6 bases removed from V and 7 bases from J, the gap between germline ends came to 17 bases. CDR3 length: 14 amino acids. Germline CDR1 and CDR2: MDHEN and SYDVKM. The CDR3: CASRPFRQTNTQYF. In nucleotides, the CDR3 is TGTGCCAGCAGGCCATTCCGACAGACAAATACGCAGTATTTT.

The chain carries TRBV5-5 and TRBJ2-7; D call uncertain. V dropped 4 bases and J dropped 1 base, with 3 bases sitting between them. The CDR3 is 11 residues long. Germline-derived CDR1 and CDR2 are SGHKS and YYEKEE (reference sequence). CDR3 sequence (DNA): TGTGCCAGCAGCCCTTCCTACGAGCAGTACTTC. It specifies CASSPSYEQYF.

The chain has TRBV29-1 and TRBJ1-1; 7 bases are a match to TRBD1. Germline lookup yields CDR1 SQVTM and CDR2 ANQGSEA. CDR3 length equals 11 residues. With 7 bases clipped from V and 6 bases from J, the junction kept 5 bases outside the gene matches. The chain's CDR3 is CSAKTGPEAFF. The CDR3, as DNA: TGCAGCGCTAAGACAGGGCCTGAAGCTTTCTTT.

V is TRBV29-1 and J is TRBJ2-1; 7 positions match TRBD1. Germline loops: CDR1 SQVTM, CDR2 ANQGSEA. The trim removed 7 bases at V and 7 bases at J, leaving 7 bases unmatched. This CDR3 spans 12 amino acids. The CDR3 DNA reads as TGCAGCGCCCGACAGGGTGAAAATGAGCAGTTCTTC. The encoded protein is CSARQGENEQFF.

This rearrangement joins TRBV7-9 to TRBJ2-7, with TRBD2 matching over 9 bases. The V segment lost 5 bases and the J segment 3 bases; nucleotides outside the gene matches: 5. Germline-derived CDR1 and CDR2 are SEHNR and FQNEAQ (reference sequence). This CDR3 is 14 amino acids long. The CDR3 DNA follows: TGTGCCAGCAGCATGACTAGCGGCAACTACGAGCAGTACTTC. Translation: CASSMTSGNYEQYF.

V usage is TRBV21-1 and J usage is TRBJ1-1; the DNA was not used to check the table's D call, TRBD1. TRBV21-1 is an annotated pseudogene. This CDR3 has 15 amino acids. The CDR3: CASSRPPPMNTEAFF. The CDR3 nucleotides are TGTGCCAGCAGCAGGCCGCCTCCCATGAACACTGAAGCTTTCTTT.

In this sample, this clone turned up a few times. The chain uses TRBV4-1 and TRBJ1-1; the D gene is possibly TRBD1 (6 bases). Germline CDR1 is MGHRA and CDR2 is YSYEKL. With 1 base removed from V and 6 bases from J, the gap between germline ends came to 15 bases. The CDR3 runs 15 residues. CDR3 region: CASSQVAGEFSEAFF. Written as DNA, the CDR3 is TGCGCCAGCAGCCAAGTGGCAGGGGAGTTCTCTGAAGCTTTCTTT.

J is TRBJ2-2 and V is TRBV13, with D possibly matching TRBD2 (5 bases). Deletions cut 3 bases from V and 4 bases from J, with 18 bases between. CDR1 and CDR2 from the germline V gene are PRHDT and FYEKMQ (reference sequence). This CDR3 spans 17 amino acids. The CDR3 spells CASSFGRVSLFTGELFF. CDR3 sequence (DNA): TGTGCCAGCAGCTTCGGGCGGGTTTCACTCTTCACCGGGGAGCTGTTTTTT.

The V call is TRBV9, the J call TRBJ2-7, with 7 bases matching TRBD2. Trimming at V came to 0 bases and at J to 0 bases, leaving 0 bases not matched to a gene. Per germline, CDR1 SGDLS and CDR2 YYNGEE. The CDR3 length is 14 residues. Written as DNA, the CDR3 is TGTGCCAGCAGCGTAGGCGGGAGCTCCTACGAGCAGTACTTC. Amino acid sequence: CASSVGGSSYEQYF.

The chain carries TRBV4-3 and TRBJ2-7; 7 positions match TRBD1. CDR3 length: 15 amino acids. Germline CDR1 and CDR2: LGHNA and YSLEER. Trimming at V came to 5 bases and at J to 3 bases, leaving 10 bases not matched to a gene. CDR3 region: CASSSRQGLNYEQYF. CDR3 nucleotides: TGCGCCAGCAGCTCAAGACAGGGTTTGAACTACGAGCAGTACTTC.

The chain couples TRBV9 to TRBJ1-4; 8 nucleotides align to TRBD1. Germline lookup yields CDR1 SGDLS and CDR2 YYNGEE. The CDR3 length is 15 residues. V was clipped by 2 bases and J by 5 bases; unmatched bases: 5. CDR3: CASSVSGGLNEKLFF. Written as DNA, the CDR3 is TGTGCCAGCAGCGTTTCAGGGGGCTTAAATGAAAAACTGTTTTTT.

The chain uses TRBV11-2 and TRBJ1-1, with D tentatively TRBD1 (6 bases). This CDR3 is built from 15 residues. V was clipped by 5 bases and J by 3 bases, with 16 bases between them. Germline CDR1 and CDR2: SGHAT and FQNNGV. Here the CDR3 DNA reads TGTGCCAGCAGCCAACGCAGGGGAAGCGACACTGAAGCTTTCTTT. Amino acid sequence: CASSQRRGSDTEAFF.

The V call is TRBV11-2, the J call TRBJ1-2, with D unclear. V dropped 1 base and J dropped 7 bases, with 19 bases sitting between them. CDR1 is SGHAT and CDR2 is FQNNGV in the germline V gene. This CDR3 is 16 amino acids long. The CDR3 DNA reads TGTGCCAGCAGCTTAGTGGGCGACATATCATGGCTTGGCTACACCTTC. Residues: CASSLVGDISWLGYTF.

J is TRBJ2-2 and V is TRBV5-1, with D perhaps matching TRBD1 (6 bases). The CDR3 has 13 residues. Germline V gene data show CDR1 as SGHRS and CDR2 as YFSETQ. Trimming removed 5 bases from V and 5 bases from J, with 10 bases in between. The CDR3 loop reads CASRTGQTGELFF. The CDR3 DNA reads as TGCGCCAGCAGAACGGGACAAACCGGGGAGCTGTTTTTT.

In its sample, this clone is medium-sized. J is TRBJ2-7 and V is TRBV19; 7 bases fit TRBD1. This CDR3 is built from 16 residues. Germline CDR1 LNHDA, CDR2 SQIVND (reference sequence). Losses at the gene ends were 7 bases for V and 4 bases for J; bases not matched to a gene: 16. The CDR3 DNA reads TGTGCCAGTAAACTATACCGGGACAGCCCATGGTACGAGCAGTACTTC. Translating it yields CASKLYRDSPWYEQYF.